The 5 T cell receptor beta chains given below trace back to one sample, sequenced in a study of cytomegalovirus exposure and HLA in healthy donors. Both 60 Vbeta primers and 13 Jbeta primers went into the PCR. The assay was immunoSEQ multiplex PCR, and TCRdb's table has in-frame clones only and misses some. The profile covers 100,000 or so clones, with 73% appearing a single time and more than 3% taken by the ten largest. Sequenced: PBMCs. The receptor set was obtained from a man aged 40-49 years in good health and CMV-seronegative.

The chain joins TRBV6-5 to TRBJ2-1; 8 bases align to TRBD1. The V gene end was trimmed by 5 bases and the J gene end by 7 bases; junction bases not matched to a gene: 1. Germline V gene data show CDR1 as MNHEY and CDR2 as SVGAGI. This CDR3 has 12 residues. The CDR3 is CASSHRGNEQFF. Written as DNA, the CDR3 is TGTGCCAGCAGTCACAGGGGGAATGAGCAGTTCTTC.

This clone was seen many times. The V call is TRBV6-6, the J call TRBJ1-4; D uncertain. Trimming removed 2 bases at V and 8 bases at J, with 15 bases between. The CDR3 has 15 amino acids. Germline CDR1 is MNHNY and CDR2 is SVGAGI (reference sequence). CDR3 sequence (DNA): TGTGCCAGCAGTTACCCCACCGGTACCTTAGAAAAACTGTTTTTT. This encodes CASSYPTGTLEKLFF.

This clone was recorded only once. The genes are TRBV5-1 and TRBJ2-3; TRBD2 is a possible D gene (6 bases). The CDR3 length is 16 residues. Trimming took off 6 bases at V and 2 bases at J, with 19 bases between the two ends. Germline-derived CDR1 and CDR2 are SGHRS and YFSETQ. The CDR3 nucleotides read TGCGCCAGCATGACCGGGAGAGAGGGGATCACAGATACGCAGTATTTT. This translates into CASMTGREGITDTQYF.

The V gene is TRBV19, the J gene TRBJ1-2; D gene uncertain. The germline V gene encodes CDR1 LNHDA and CDR2 SQIVND (reference sequence). The ends were cut back, 5 bases at V and 0 bases at J, with 10 bases in the middle. CDR3 length: 14 amino acids. CDR3 DNA: TGTGCCAGTAGTCTTAGAACCACTAACTATGGCTACACCTTC. Translated: CASSLRTTNYGYTF.

The chain recombines TRBV9 with TRBJ2-3; 9 bases map to TRBD2. The V gene end was trimmed by 4 bases and the J gene end by 1 base; junction bases not matched to a gene: 4. Germline CDR1 is SGDLS and CDR2 is YYNGEE. CDR3 length equals 15 residues. CDR3 loop: CASSTPSGGTDTQYF. The CDR3 bases are TGTGCCAGCAGCACGCCTAGCGGGGGCACAGATACGCAGTATTTT.